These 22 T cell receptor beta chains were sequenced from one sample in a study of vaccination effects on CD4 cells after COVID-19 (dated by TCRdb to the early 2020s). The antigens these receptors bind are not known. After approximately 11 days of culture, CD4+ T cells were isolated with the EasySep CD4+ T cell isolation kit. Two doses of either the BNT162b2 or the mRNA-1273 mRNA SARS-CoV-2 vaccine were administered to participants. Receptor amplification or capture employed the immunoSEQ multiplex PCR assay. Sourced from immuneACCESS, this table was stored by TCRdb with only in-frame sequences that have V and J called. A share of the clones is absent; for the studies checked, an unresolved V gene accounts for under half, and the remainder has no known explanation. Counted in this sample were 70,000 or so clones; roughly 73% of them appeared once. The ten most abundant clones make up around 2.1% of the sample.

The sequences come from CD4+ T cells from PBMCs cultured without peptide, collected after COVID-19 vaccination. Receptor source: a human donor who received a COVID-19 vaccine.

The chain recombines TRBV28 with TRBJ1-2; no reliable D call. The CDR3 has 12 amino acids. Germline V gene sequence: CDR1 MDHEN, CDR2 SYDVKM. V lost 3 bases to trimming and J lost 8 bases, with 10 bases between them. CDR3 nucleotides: TGTGCCAGCAGTTTCCGGATCCTCGGCTACACCTTC. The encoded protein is CASSFRILGYTF.

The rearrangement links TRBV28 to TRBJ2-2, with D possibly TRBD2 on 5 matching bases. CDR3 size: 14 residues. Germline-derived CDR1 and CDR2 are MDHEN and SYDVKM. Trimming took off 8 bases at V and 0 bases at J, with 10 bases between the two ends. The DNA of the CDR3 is TGTGCCAGCTTCGGACTCCCGAACACCGGGGAGCTGTTTTTT. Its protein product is CASFGLPNTGELFF.

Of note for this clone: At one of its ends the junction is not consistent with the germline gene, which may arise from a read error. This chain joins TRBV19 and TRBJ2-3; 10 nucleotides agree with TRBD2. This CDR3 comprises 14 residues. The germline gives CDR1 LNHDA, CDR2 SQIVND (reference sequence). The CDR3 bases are TGTGCCAGTAGAGAGCGGGGGGGCACATATACGCAGTATTTT. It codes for CASRERGGTYTQYF.

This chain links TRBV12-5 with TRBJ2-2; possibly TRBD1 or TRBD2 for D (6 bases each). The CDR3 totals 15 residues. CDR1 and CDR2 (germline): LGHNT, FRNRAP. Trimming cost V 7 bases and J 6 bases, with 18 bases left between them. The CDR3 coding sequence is TGTGCTAGTGCCCAGGGCAGGGGAGGCCCCGGGGAGCTGTTTTTT. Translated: CASAQGRGGPGELFF.

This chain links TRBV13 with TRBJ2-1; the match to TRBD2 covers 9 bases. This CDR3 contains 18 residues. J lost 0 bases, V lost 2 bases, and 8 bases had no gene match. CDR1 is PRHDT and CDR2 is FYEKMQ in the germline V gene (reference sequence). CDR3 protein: CASSLSRLAGTSYNEQFF. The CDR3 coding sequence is TGTGCCAGCAGCTTATCCCGCCTAGCGGGAACCTCCTACAATGAGCAGTTCTTC.

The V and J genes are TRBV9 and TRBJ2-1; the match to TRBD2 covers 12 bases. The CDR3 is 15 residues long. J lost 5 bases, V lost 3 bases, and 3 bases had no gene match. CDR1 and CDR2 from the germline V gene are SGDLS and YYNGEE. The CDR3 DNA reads TGTGCCAGCAGCGAGACTAGCGGGGGCCACAATGAGCAGTTCTTC. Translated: CASSETSGGHNEQFF.

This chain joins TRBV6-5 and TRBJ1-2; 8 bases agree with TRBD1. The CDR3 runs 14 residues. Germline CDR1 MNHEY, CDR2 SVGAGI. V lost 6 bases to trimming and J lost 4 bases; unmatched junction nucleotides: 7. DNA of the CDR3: TGTGCCAGCAGGTCGACAGGGGAGGGCTATGGCTACACCTTC. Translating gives CASRSTGEGYGYTF.

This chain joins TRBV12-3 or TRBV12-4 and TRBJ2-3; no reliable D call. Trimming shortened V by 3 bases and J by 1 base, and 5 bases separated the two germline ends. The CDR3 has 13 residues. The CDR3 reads CASSFARTDTQYF. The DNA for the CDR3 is TGTGCCAGCAGTTTCGCGCGCACAGATACGCAGTATTTT.

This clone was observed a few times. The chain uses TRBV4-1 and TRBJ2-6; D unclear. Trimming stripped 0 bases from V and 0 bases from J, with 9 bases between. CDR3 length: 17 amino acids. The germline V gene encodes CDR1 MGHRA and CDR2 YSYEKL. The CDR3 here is CASSQDRSFSGANVLTF. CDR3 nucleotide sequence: TGCGCCAGCAGCCAAGATAGGAGTTTCTCTGGGGCCAACGTCCTGACTTTC.

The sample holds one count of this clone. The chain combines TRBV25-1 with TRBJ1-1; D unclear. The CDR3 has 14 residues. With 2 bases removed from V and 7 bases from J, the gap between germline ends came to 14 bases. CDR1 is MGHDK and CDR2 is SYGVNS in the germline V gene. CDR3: CASSELGGWGEAFF. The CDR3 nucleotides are TGTGCCAGCAGTGAACTTGGAGGGTGGGGTGAAGCTTTCTTT.

CDR3 nucleotide sequence: TGTGCCAGCAGCTTGGATTGGGACAGAAACACTGAAGCTTTCTTT. Protein: CASSLDWDRNTEAFF. The chain joins TRBV5-5 to TRBJ1-1, with 7 bases identical to TRBD1. V lost 0 bases, J lost 2 bases, and 4 bases stayed unmatched. This CDR3 has 15 residues. Germline CDR1 SGHKS, CDR2 YYEKEE (reference sequence).

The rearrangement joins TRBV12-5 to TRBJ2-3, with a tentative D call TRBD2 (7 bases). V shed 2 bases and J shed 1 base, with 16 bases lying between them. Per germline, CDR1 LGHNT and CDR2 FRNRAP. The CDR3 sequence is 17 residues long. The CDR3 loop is CASGLSRGAGGTDTQYF. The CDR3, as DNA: TGTGCTAGTGGTTTGTCCCGGGGGGCGGGGGGCACAGATACGCAGTATTTT. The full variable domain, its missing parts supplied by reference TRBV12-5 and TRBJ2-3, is DARVTQTPRHKVTEMGQEVTMRCQPILGHNTVFWYRQTMMQGLELLAYFRNRAPLDDSGMPKDRFSAEMPDATLATLKIQPSEPRDSAVYFCASGLSRGAGGTDTQYFGPGTRLTVL.

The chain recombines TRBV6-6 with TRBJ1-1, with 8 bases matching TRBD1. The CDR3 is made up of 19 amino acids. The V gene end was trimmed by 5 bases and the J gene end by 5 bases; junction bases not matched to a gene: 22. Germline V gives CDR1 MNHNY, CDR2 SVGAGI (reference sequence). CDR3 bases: TGTGCCAGCAGTCGATGGGACAGGCTAAACCCTCGGGATGGGACTGAAGCTTTCTTT. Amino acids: CASSRWDRLNPRDGTEAFF.

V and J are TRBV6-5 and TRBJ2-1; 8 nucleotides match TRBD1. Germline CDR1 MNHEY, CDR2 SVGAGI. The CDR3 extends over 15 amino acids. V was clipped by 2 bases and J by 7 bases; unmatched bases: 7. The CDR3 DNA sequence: TGTGCCAGCAGTTACCCCGGGACAGGCCGTAATGAGCAGTTCTTC. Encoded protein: CASSYPGTGRNEQFF.

The CDR3, as DNA: TGCAGCGTTGAGGACAGGGCGAACACTGAAGCTTTCTTT. Translated, it gives CSVEDRANTEAFF. The chain has TRBV29-1 and TRBJ1-1, with TRBD1 matching over 8 bases. V shed 3 bases and J 1 base; nucleotides not matched to a gene: 1. This CDR3 contains 13 residues. CDR1 is SQVTM and CDR2 is ANQGSEA in the germline V gene.

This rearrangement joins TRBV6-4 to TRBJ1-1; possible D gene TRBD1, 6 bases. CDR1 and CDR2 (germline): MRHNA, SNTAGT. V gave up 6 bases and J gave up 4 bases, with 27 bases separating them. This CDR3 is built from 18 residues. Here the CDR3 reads CASRIITVGGRLPTEAFF. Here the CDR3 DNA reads TGTGCCAGCAGGATCATTACCGTGGGGGGGCGGCTACCCACTGAAGCTTTCTTT.

The CDR3 nucleotides are TGTGCCAGCAGCCAAGCAGCGGGGGGCGGGGAGCTGTTTTTT. This sequence encodes CASSQAAGGGELFF. The chain joins TRBV3-1 (or the pseudogene TRBV3-2) to TRBJ2-2, with 9 bases aligning to TRBD2. Per the germline V gene, CDR1 is LGHDT and CDR2 is YNNKEL (reference sequence). CDR3 size: 14 residues. The ends lost 1 base at V and 7 bases at J; junction bases unmatched: 1.

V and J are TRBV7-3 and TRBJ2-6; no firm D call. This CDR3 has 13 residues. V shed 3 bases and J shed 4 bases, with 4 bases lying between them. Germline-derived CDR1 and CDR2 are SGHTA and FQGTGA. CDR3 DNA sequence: TGTGCCAGCAGCTTCGAGGGGGCCAACGTCCTGACTTTC. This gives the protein CASSFEGANVLTF.

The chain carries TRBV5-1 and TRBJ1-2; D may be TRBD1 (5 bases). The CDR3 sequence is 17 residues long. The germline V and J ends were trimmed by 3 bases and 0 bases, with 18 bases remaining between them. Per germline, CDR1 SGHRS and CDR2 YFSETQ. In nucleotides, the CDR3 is TGCGCCAGCAGCTCCCTTTCGGGGACCCAGACTAACTATGGCTACACCTTC. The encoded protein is CASSSLSGTQTNYGYTF.

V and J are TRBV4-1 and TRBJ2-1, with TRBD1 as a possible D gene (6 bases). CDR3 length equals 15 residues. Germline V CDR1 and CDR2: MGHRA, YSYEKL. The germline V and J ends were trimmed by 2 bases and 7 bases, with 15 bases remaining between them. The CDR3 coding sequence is TGCGCCAGCAGCCAAATAGGACAGAGGAAGAATGAGCAGTTCTTC. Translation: CASSQIGQRKNEQFF.

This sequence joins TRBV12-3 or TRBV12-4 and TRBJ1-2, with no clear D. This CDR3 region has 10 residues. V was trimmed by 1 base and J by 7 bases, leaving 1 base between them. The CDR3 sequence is CASSLGGYTF. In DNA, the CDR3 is TGTGCCAGCAGTTTAGGTGGCTACACCTTC.

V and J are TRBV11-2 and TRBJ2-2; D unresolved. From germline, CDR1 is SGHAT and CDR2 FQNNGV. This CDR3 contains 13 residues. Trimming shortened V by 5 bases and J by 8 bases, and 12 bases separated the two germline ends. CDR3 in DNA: TGTGCCAGCAGCACTTACCCGAGTGGGGAGCTGTTTTTT. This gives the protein CASSTYPSGELFF.